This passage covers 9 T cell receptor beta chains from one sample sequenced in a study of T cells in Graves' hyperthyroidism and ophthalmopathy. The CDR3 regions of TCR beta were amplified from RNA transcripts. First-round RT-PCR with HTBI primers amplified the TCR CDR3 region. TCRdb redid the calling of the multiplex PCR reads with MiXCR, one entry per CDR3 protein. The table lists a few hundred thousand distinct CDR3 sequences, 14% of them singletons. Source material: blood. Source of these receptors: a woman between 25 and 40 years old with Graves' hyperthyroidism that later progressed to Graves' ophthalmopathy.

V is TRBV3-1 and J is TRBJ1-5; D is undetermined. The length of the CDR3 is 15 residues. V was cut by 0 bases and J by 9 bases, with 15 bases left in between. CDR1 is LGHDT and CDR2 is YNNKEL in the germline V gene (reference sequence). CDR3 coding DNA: TGTGCCAGCAGCCAAGATGGCTACAGAATCGGGCCCCAGCATTTT. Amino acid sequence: CASSQDGYRIGPQHF.

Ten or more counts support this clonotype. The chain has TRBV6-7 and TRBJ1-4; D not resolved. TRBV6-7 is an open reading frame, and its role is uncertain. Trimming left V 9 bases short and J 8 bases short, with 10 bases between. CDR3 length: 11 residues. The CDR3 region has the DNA TGTGCCAGGAGAGTTGCAGAAAAACTGTTTTTT. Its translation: CARRVAEKLFF.

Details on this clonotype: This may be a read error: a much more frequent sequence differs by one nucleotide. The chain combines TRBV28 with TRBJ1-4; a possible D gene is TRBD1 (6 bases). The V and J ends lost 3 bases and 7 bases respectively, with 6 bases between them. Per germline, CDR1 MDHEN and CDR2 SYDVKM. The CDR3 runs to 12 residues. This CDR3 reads CASSFRGEKLFF. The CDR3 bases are TGTGCCAGCAGTTTCAGGGGTGAAAAACTGTTTTTT. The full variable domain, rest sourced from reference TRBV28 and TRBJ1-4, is DVKVTQSSRYLVKRTGEKVFLECVQDMDHENMFWYRQDPGLGLRLIYFSYDVKMKEKGDIPEGYSVSREKKERFSLILESASTNQTSMYLCASSFRGEKLFFGSGTQLSVL.

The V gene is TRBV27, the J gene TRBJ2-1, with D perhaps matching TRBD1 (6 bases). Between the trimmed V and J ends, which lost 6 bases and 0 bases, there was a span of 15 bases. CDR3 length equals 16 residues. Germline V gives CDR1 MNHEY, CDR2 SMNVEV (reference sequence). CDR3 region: CASSQGRSSSYNEQFF. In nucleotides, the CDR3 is TGTGCCAGCAGCCAGGGGCGGTCTAGCTCCTACAATGAGCAGTTCTTC.

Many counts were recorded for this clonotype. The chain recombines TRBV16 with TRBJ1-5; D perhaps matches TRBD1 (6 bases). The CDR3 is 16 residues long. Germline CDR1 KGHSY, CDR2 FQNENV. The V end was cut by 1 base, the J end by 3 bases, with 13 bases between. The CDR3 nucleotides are TGTGCCAGCAGCCAATTTGAGGGACACCTCAATCAGCCCCAGCATTTT. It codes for CASSQFEGHLNQPQHF.

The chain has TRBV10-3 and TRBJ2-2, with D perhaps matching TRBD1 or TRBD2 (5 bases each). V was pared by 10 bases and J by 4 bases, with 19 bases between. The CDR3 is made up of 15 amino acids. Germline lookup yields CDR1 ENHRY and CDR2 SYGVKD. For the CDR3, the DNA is TGTGCCACCACAAGGGACGGGTCGCTCACCGGGGAGCTGTTTTTT. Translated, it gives CATTRDGSLTGELFF.

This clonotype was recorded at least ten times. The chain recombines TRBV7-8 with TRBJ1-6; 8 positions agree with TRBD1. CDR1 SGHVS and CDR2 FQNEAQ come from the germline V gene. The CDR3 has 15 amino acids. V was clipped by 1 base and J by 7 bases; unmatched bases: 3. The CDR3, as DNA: TGTGCCAGCAGCTTAGGACAGGGGCGAAATTCACCCCTCCACTTT. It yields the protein CASSLGQGRNSPLHF.

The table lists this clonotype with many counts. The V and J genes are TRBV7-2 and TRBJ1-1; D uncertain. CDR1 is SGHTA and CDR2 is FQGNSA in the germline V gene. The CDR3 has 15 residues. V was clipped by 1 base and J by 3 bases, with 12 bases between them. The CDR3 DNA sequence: TGTGCCAGCAGCTTAGGGTCGGCAGGACACACTGAAGCTTTCTTT. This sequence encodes CASSLGSAGHTEAFF.

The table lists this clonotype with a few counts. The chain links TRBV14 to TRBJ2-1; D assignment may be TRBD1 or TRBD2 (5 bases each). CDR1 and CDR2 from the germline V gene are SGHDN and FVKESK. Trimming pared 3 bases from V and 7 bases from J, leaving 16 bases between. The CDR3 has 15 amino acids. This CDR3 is CASSHRTGTYNEQFF. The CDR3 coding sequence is TGTGCCAGCAGCCATCGCACCGGGACGTATAATGAGCAGTTCTTC.